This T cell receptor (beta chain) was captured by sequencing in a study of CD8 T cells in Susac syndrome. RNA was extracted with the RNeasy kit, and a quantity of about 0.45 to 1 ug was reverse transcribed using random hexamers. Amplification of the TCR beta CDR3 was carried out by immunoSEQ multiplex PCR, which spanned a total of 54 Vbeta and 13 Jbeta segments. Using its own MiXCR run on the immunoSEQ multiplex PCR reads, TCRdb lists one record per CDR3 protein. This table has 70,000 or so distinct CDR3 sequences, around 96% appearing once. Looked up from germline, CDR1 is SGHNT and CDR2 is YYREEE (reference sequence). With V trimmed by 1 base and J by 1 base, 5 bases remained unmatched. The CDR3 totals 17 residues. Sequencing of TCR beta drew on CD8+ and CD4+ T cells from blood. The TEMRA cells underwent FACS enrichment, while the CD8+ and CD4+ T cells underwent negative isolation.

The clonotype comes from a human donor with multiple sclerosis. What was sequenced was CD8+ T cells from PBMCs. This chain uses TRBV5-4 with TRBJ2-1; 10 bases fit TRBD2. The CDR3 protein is CASSLTGLAISYNEQFF. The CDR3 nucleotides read TGTGCCAGCAGCTTGACGGGACTAGCGATATCCTACAATGAGCAGTTCTTC. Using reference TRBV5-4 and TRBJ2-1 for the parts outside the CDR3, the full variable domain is ETGVTQSPTHLIKTRGQQVTLRCSSQSGHNTVSWYQQALGQGPQFIFQYYREEENGRGNFPPRFSGLQFPNYSSELNVNALELDDSALYLCASSLTGLAISYNEQFFGPGTRLTVL.